The sequence of this T cell receptor (beta chain) was determined in a study of T cell repertoires in cytomegalovirus infection. Study-wide background: From public TCR beta signatures came an indication of both CMV infection and matching HLA type. Study-level points and caveats: Ex vivo, HLA-C-restricted CMV-specific TCR beta clonotypes prevailed over the rest of the response.

The CDR3 extends over 13 amino acids. V gave up 6 bases and J gave up 2 bases, with 8 bases separating them. The germline V gene has CDR1 MNHEY and CDR2 SMNVEV (reference sequence). MiXCR, run by TCRdb on the reads, gives a single entry per CDR3 protein. The top ten clones hold approximately 10% of a sample with 300,000 to 400,000 distinct CDR3 sequences, approximately 18% of them seen once. This clonotype has a count of ten or more. The antigen remains undetermined. Sequencing used PBMCs. The gene calls are TRBV27 and TRBJ1-5; no definite D call. This receptor was identified in a human donor in good health (CMV status not recorded). Some clones in this sample may be carry-over from other donors' samples. The CDR3 spells CASSLMGNQPQHF. CDR3 DNA sequence: TGTGCCAGCAGCTTAATGGGCAATCAGCCCCAGCATTTT.